This T cell receptor beta chain was obtained from a study of blood T cell repertoires in COVID-19 (dated by TCRdb to 2018 to 2021). At the level of the whole study: The collaborator samples originated in the United States, Italy and Spain and spanned the acute and convalescent phases of COVID-19. The repertoires were released in a freely available public database intended as a resource for research on the immune response to SARS-CoV-2. Deeply sampled blood TCRbeta repertoires from subjects exposed to, actively infected with, or recovered from COVID-19 were included in the dataset. HLA class I and class II types, where available, came from metadata supplied by the sample provider rather than from assay-based typing. A de-identified subject ID, COVID-19 status, age in years and sex were almost always included in the sample metadata. The samples were drawn from the first 160 participants of the ongoing ImmuneRACE study and from 1,254 subjects provided by 6 global collaborators. The prospective study material was composed of cDNA or gDNA derived from T cells, B-cell-depleted T cells, or PBMCs.

Whole blood was collected in K2EDTA tubes by collaborating institutions according to the institutions' own protocols. For TCRbeta analysis, collaborator samples were shipped as frozen whole blood, as isolated PBMCs, or as DNA extracted from either sample type. The CDR3 holds 15 amino acids from the cysteine to the phenylalanine. Here the CDR3 DNA is all that survives: 45 bases in frame from base 1. CDR1 and CDR2 were assigned from the germline V gene as SGHRS and YFSETQ. Trimming removed 4 bases from V and 7 bases from J, leaving 15 bases between the germline ends. General study outcomes and caveats: The quantity of clinical and demographic metadata differed by source and by participant and was supplied without curation.

On this clone itself: What this receptor recognizes is not known. It has no much larger one-base neighbor in the sample; base qualities were not kept.

TCRbeta CDR3 regions were amplified from genomic DNA by means of the immunoSEQ Assay, a bias-controlled multiplex PCR. In the original analysis: Within the assay, amplification of reference gene primers was used to estimate how many nucleated cells each sample contained. Sequence reads were collapsed and filtered to measure the absolute abundance of every unique TCRbeta CDR3 rearrangement. For each sample, productive Simpson clonality was calculated by taking the square root of Simpson's diversity index across productive rearrangements. Imported from immuneACCESS, the table was reduced by TCRdb to in-frame sequences with V and J called. These copies leave out some clones; in studies compared against another copy, an unresolved V gene accounts for under half, and the cause of the remainder is not known. V and J calls and clone size are given by that table; D and trimming were obtained from the DNA. The table for this sample lists 95,000 to 110,000 clones; 89% of them were counted only once. Of the sample, around 3.8% falls within the top ten clones.

The origin of this receptor is a woman aged 55-75 years with acute or convalescent COVID-19. Sequenced: peripheral blood. This sequence uses TRBV5-1 and TRBJ1-6; the best D guess is TRBD1, with 5 bases matching. The DNA sequence follows: TGCGCCAGCAGCCTGATTGACAGATCAAATTCACCCCTCCACTTT. It codes for CASSLIDRSNSPLHF.